This T cell receptor beta chain was identified during a study of blood T cell repertoires in COVID-19. Study summary: The cDNA or gDNA used as material had been derived from T cells, B-cell-depleted T cells, or PBMCs.

Measured with immunoSEQ multiplex PCR; TCRdb has only the in-frame clones, and not every one. Of about 100,000 clones listed, over 65% are singletons. The origin of this receptor is a human donor in a cohort sampled during active COVID-19. The sequencing input was peripheral blood.

The CDR3 reads CASSQGWDKNEKLFF. Written as DNA, the CDR3 is TGTGCCAGCAGCCAAGGGTGGGACAAAAATGAAAAACTGTTTTTT. V gene TRBV3-1 (or the pseudogene TRBV3-2) combines with J gene TRBJ1-4, with D perhaps matching TRBD1 (6 bases). Trimming stripped 1 base from V and 5 bases from J, with 11 bases between. The germline CDR1 and CDR2 sequences are LGHDT and YNNKEL (reference sequence). CDR3 length equals 15 residues.